The clone carrying this TCR beta chain was counted many times. No antigen is known for it. TCRdb recomputed calls from the 5' RACE reads with MiXCR, one row per CDR3 protein. The data contain under 60,000 distinct CDR3 sequences, roughly 17% of them singletons. This sample is part of a study of neurological immune-mediated disorders. Study-level findings and limits: HTLV-1-associated myelopathy had the most TCR clonal expansion, while multiple sclerosis had the least, a level that fell below healthy controls.

The CDR3 is 14 residues long. Trimming removed 1 base at V and 3 bases at J, with 7 bases between. Germline CDR1 and CDR2: SGHRS and YFSETQ. The material sequenced was PBMCs. The chain employs TRBV5-1 and TRBJ2-2; D may be TRBD2 (6 bases). The clonotype originates from a man aged 60 to 69 in good health. The CDR3 bases are TGCGCCAGCAGCTTGACGGGAGACACCGGGGAGCTGTTTTTT. It is translated as CASSLTGDTGELFF.